This is a list of T cell receptor beta chains from one sample in a study of blood T cell repertoires in COVID-19. Clones were sequenced by immunoSEQ multiplex PCR, and TCRdb holds only the in-frame ones, with some missing. Of more than 95,000 clones listed, roughly 88% are singletons. The material sequenced was peripheral blood. These receptors all stem from a woman of 80 years or more with acute or convalescent COVID-19. CDR3s include the opening cysteine and the closing phenylalanine or tryptophan. Each record gives: V gene, CDR3 protein.

V: TRBV29-1
CDR3: CSVEVDRPGTQYF

V: TRBV6-1
CDR3: CASSEGQGKYGYTF

V: TRBV11-2
CDR3: CASSPGTSGIANTGELFF

V: TRBV4-1
CDR3: CASSPGARGGRPGMNTEALF

V: TRBV5-1
CDR3: CASSFGDNYEQYF

V: TRBV5-1
CDR3: CASSLAPGQKYNEQFF

V: TRBV6-6
CDR3: CASSYSGGGEPQHF

V: TRBV7-2
CDR3: CATLGTASYEQYF

V: TRBV2
CDR3: CASSGQGGNTIYF

V: TRBV3-1/TRBV3-2
CDR3: CASSQGNGAGELFF

V: TRBV2
CDR3: CASSSKGSTEAFF

V: TRBV19
CDR3: CASSQPDISTNEKLFF

V: TRBV3-1/TRBV3-2
CDR3: CASSYQRAGGSYEQYF

V: TRBV6-6
CDR3: CASSQGQGDRRGQPQHF

V: TRBV11-2
CDR3: CASSVPGSSFGKLFF

V: TRBV5-6
CDR3: CASSLWDRGEKLFF

V: TRBV7-8
CDR3: CASSITSEAFF

V: TRBV28
CDR3: CASTSPGGTGELFF

V: TRBV6-5
CDR3: CASSIGGTGGEKLFF

V: TRBV9
CDR3: CASSDRTASTDTQYF

V: TRBV21-1
CDR3: CATWDREGTDTQYF

V: TRBV5-4
CDR3: CASSPRGQNSYEQYF

V: TRBV27
CDR3: CASSPRDRATGELFF

V: TRBV6-5
CDR3: CASSTKQGYYGYTF

V: TRBV24-1
CDR3: CATSKGALSYNEQFF

V: TRBV18
CDR3: CASSGQQNTEAFF

V: TRBV7-9
CDR3: CASSRQGRHQETQYF

V: TRBV24-1
CDR3: CATSDLPRDTGELFF

V: TRBV14
CDR3: CASSQETGFGGYTF

V: TRBV9
CDR3: CASSAGTLQETQYF

V: TRBV15
CDR3: CATSRAVTGRDTQYF

V: TRBV5-1
CDR3: CASSFSAGNTGELFF

V: TRBV7-8
CDR3: CASSPRDRDTEAFF

V: TRBV4-1
CDR3: CASSQEETSGVYEQYF

V: TRBV27
CDR3: CASSLRASGETQYF

V: TRBV5-1
CDR3: CASSPSGLGAQYF

V: TRBV7-9
CDR3: CASSARSYEQYF

V: TRBV19
CDR3: CASSERIFSNQPQHF

V: TRBV6-5
CDR3: CASSRGYEQYF

V: TRBV3-1/TRBV3-2
CDR3: CASSQDTGNTDTQYF

V: TRBV19
CDR3: CASSIGTGPYGYTF

V: TRBV7-9
CDR3: CASTPLQGENIQYF

V: TRBV18
CDR3: CASSQGWDTEAFF

V: TRBV5-1
CDR3: CASSLEEAVSYEQYF

V: TRBV5-1
CDR3: CASSFPGTGVQPQHF